Presented here are 18 T cell receptor beta chains from one specimen sequenced in a study of shared clonotypes between healthy human individuals. Produced via immunoSEQ multiplex PCR; TCRdb's table is partial and in-frame only. The sample includes about 690,000 clones, 90% of them seen just once. The sample comprised memory CD8+ T cells from PBMCs. Subset reported: CD45RO+ cells pooled with CCR7-negative TemRA cells. The source of these receptors is a man younger than 30 in good health. Some clones in this sample may be carry-over from other donors' samples.

This chain links TRBV11-2 with TRBJ2-7; no clear D gene. There are 15 residues in the CDR3. Trimming took off 5 bases at V and 4 bases at J, with 18 bases between the two ends. Germline V gene sequence: CDR1 SGHAT, CDR2 FQNNGV. Here the CDR3 reads CASSLVGKPGYEQYF. For the CDR3, the DNA is TGTGCCAGCAGCCTAGTCGGTAAACCTGGATACGAGCAGTACTTC.

This sequence joins TRBV10-3 and TRBJ1-2, with 9 bases lining up with TRBD1. Germline CDR1 ENHRY, CDR2 SYGVKD. The CDR3 totals 14 residues. Trimming took 6 bases from V and 4 from J; bases not matched to a gene: 6. This chain's CDR3 is CAISGTGYPYGYTF. CDR3 DNA sequence: TGTGCCATCAGCGGGACAGGGTACCCCTATGGCTACACCTTC.

The chain is built from TRBV5-4 and TRBJ2-3, with no clear D. The CDR3 has 11 amino acids. Trimming left V 3 bases short and J 5 bases short, with 4 bases between. Germline CDR1 SGHNT, CDR2 YYREEE (reference sequence). This CDR3 reads CASSYLDTQYF. DNA of the CDR3: TGTGCCAGCAGCTATCTAGATACGCAGTATTTT.

V gene TRBV28 combines with J gene TRBJ2-3; 8 nucleotides align to TRBD2. Trimming removed 6 bases from V and 1 base from J; junction bases left unmatched: 18. CDR3 size: 19 residues. CDR1 is MDHEN, CDR2 SYDVKM, per germline. The CDR3 reads CASSNYFSGTDVGTDTQYF. For the CDR3, the DNA is TGTGCCAGCAGCAACTATTTTAGCGGGACTGATGTCGGCACAGATACGCAGTATTTT.

The chain is built from TRBV28 and TRBJ2-1, with D possibly being TRBD2 (6 bases). This CDR3 region has 14 residues. Germline loops: CDR1 MDHEN, CDR2 SYDVKM. V lost 8 bases and J lost 9, with 20 bases in between. The CDR3 here is CASGAIRESVEQFF. CDR3 nucleotides: TGTGCCAGCGGGGCAATCCGGGAGTCGGTTGAGCAGTTCTTC.

The rearrangement links TRBV18 to TRBJ2-1, with no clear D. The CDR3 is 15 residues long. Trimming shortened V by 5 bases and J by 6 bases, and 17 bases separated the two germline ends. Looked up from germline, CDR1 is KGHSH and CDR2 is LQKENI. Here the CDR3 reads CASSSARMTSNEQFF. CDR3 nucleotide sequence: TGTGCCAGCTCATCAGCACGGATGACAAGCAATGAGCAGTTCTTC.

V and J are TRBV5-4 and TRBJ2-3; 7 bases line up with TRBD1. Looked up from germline, CDR1 is SGHNT and CDR2 is YYREEE (reference sequence). This CDR3 has 17 amino acids. Losses at the gene ends were 1 base for V and 1 base for J; bases not matched to a gene: 9. The CDR3 coding sequence is TGTGCCAGCAGCTTGCATCTGCGACAGGGAGGCACAGATACGCAGTATTTT. This sequence encodes CASSLHLRQGGTDTQYF.

This chain connects TRBV6-5 to TRBJ2-7; D could derive from TRBD1 or TRBD2 (5 bases each). Trimming shortened V by 0 bases and J by 2 bases, and 8 bases separated the two germline ends. The germline gives CDR1 MNHEY, CDR2 SVGAGI. There are 14 residues in the CDR3. The DNA for the CDR3 is TGTGCCAGCAGTTACTCCCGGGGCACCTACGAGCAGTACTTC. This gives the protein CASSYSRGTYEQYF.

The V and J genes are TRBV29-1 and TRBJ2-3; TRBD2 is a possible D gene (5 bases). CDR1 SQVTM and CDR2 ANQGSEA come from the germline V gene. The CDR3 spans 16 residues. V lost 3 bases and J 0 bases, leaving 16 bases between the germline ends. CDR3 in amino acids: CSVEYPSAASTDTQYF. The CDR3 region has the DNA TGCAGCGTTGAGTACCCTTCAGCGGCTAGCACAGATACGCAGTATTTT.

The genes are TRBV5-1 and TRBJ2-7; 16 bases match TRBD2. Trimming cost V 4 bases and J 2 bases; bases outside gene matches: 6. Germline assignment: CDR1 SGHRS and CDR2 YFSETQ. The CDR3 runs 17 residues. This chain's CDR3 is CASSLGTSGRETYEQYF. In DNA, the CDR3 is TGCGCCAGCAGCCTCGGGACTAGCGGGAGGGAAACCTACGAGCAGTACTTC.

The V gene is TRBV28, the J gene TRBJ1-5; D unresolved. CDR1 and CDR2 (germline): MDHEN, SYDVKM. The CDR3 has 13 residues. V dropped 5 bases and J dropped 4 bases, with 9 bases sitting between them. CDR3 region: CASSVDGNQPQHF. In DNA, the CDR3 is TGTGCCAGCAGTGTGGACGGAAATCAGCCCCAGCATTTT.

V is TRBV10-3 and J is TRBJ2-5, with D maybe TRBD1 (6 bases). Germline loops: CDR1 ENHRY, CDR2 SYGVKD. Trimming took 2 bases from V and 4 from J, leaving 14 bases between them. This CDR3 is 15 amino acids long. The CDR3 here is CAISEGQFRRETQYF. DNA of the CDR3: TGTGCCATCAGTGAGGGACAGTTTAGGCGAGAGACCCAGTACTTC.

The chain employs TRBV13 and TRBJ2-1; 11 bases agree with TRBD2. CDR3 size: 14 residues. Germline loops: CDR1 PRHDT, CDR2 FYEKMQ (reference sequence). V was pared by 5 bases and J by 5 bases, with 2 bases of the junction left unmatched. CDR3 amino acids: CASSPGLADNEQFF. CDR3 nucleotides: TGTGCCAGCAGCCCGGGACTAGCGGACAATGAGCAGTTCTTC.

This chain joins TRBV7-8 and TRBJ1-1; no definite D call. V was shortened by 4 bases and J by 2 bases, with 14 bases between the two germline ends. This CDR3 region has 15 residues. Germline V CDR1 and CDR2: SGHVS, FQNEAQ. The CDR3 sequence is CASSYGVHPNTEAFF. The DNA for the CDR3 is TGTGCCAGCAGCTACGGGGTCCACCCCAACACTGAAGCTTTCTTT.

The chain is built from TRBV9 and TRBJ1-5, with a tentative D call TRBD1 (5 bases). The CDR3 runs 15 residues. Germline CDR1 reads SGDLS; CDR2 reads YYNGEE. Trimming took 0 bases from V and 4 from J, leaving 11 bases between them. Here the CDR3 reads CASSVGGGPNQPQHF. Written as DNA, the CDR3 is TGTGCCAGCAGCGTAGGGGGGGGACCGAATCAGCCCCAGCATTTT. The variable domain in full, with the rest retrieved from reference TRBV9 and TRBJ1-5, is DSGVTQTPKHLITATGQRVTLRCSPRSGDLSVYWYQQSLDQGLQFLIQYYNGEERAKGNILERFSAQQFPDLHSELNLSSLELGDSALYFCASSVGGGPNQPQHFGDGTRLSIL.

The CDR3 sequence is CASAGLRDNEQFF. DNA of the CDR3: TGTGCCAGCGCCGGGCTCCGGGACAATGAGCAGTTCTTC. V gene TRBV28 combines with J gene TRBJ2-1; D is undetermined. CDR1 is MDHEN and CDR2 is SYDVKM in the germline V gene. The CDR3 is 13 residues long. Trimming pared 8 bases from V and 5 bases from J, leaving 13 bases between.

This chain joins TRBV7-2 and TRBJ2-3, with D perhaps TRBD2 (5 bases). Looked up from germline, CDR1 is SGHTA and CDR2 is FQGNSA. Trimming pared 2 bases from V and 3 bases from J, leaving 15 bases between. The CDR3 totals 16 residues. CDR3 nucleotides: TGTGCCAGCAGCTTATGGAGGCACCAAGGTACAGATACGCAGTATTTT. Amino acids: CASSLWRHQGTDTQYF. The entire variable domain, with the rest obtained from reference TRBV7-2 and TRBJ2-3, is as follows: GAGVSQSPSNKVTEKGKDVELRCDPISGHTALYWYRQSLGQGLEFLIYFQGNSAPDKSGLPSDRFSAERTGGSVSTLTIQRTQQEDSAVYLCASSLWRHQGTDTQYFGPGTRLTVL.

CDR3 bases: TGTGCCAGCGTTTCGGGCCCGGGCACCGGGGAGCTGTTTTTT. Translating it yields CASVSGPGTGELFF. The chain couples TRBV6-1 to TRBJ2-2, with unresolved D. Germline CDR1 and CDR2: MNHNS and SASEGT. The CDR3 consists of 14 residues. Trimming pared 8 bases from V and 4 bases from J, leaving 14 bases between.